The sequence of this T cell receptor beta chain was determined in a study of T cells in Graves' hyperthyroidism and ophthalmopathy. Germline CDR1 is SGHAT and CDR2 is FQNNGV. V gave up 1 base and J gave up 3 bases; unmatched junction bases: 6. CDR3 length: 16 residues. Many counts were recorded for this clonotype. TCR beta CDR3 sequences were amplified from RNA transcripts. A first-round RT-PCR of the TCR CDR3 used the HTBI primer set. TCRdb called the multiplex PCR reads again in MiXCR, with one record for every CDR3 protein. This sample carries roughly 180,000 distinct CDR3 sequences, approximately 9% of them seen once, and the ten largest clones take roughly 23%.

The source of this sequence is a young woman with Graves' hyperthyroidism that later progressed to Graves' ophthalmopathy. The rearrangement joins TRBV11-2 to TRBJ1-5, with TRBD1 matching over 7 bases. Sequenced material: blood. CDR3 bases: TGTGCCAGCAGCTTAGGAGAGAGGGGGCTCAATCAGCCCCAGCATTTT. It is translated as CASSLGERGLNQPQHF.